Included here is one T cell receptor (beta chain) sequence, with context. Generated by immunoSEQ multiplex PCR, the TCRdb table keeps only in-frame clones and is missing some. The data show about 70,000 clones, approximately 84% seen once. This sample stems from a study of technical replicates of blood from four donors. CDR3 length: 15 amino acids. The trim removed 6 bases at V and 6 bases at J, leaving 10 bases unmatched. The germline V gene encodes CDR1 MNHEY and CDR2 SVGAGI. Material: PBMCs. The sequence was obtained from a human donor in good health. Some clones in this sample may be carry-over from other donors' samples. The chain has TRBV6-5 and TRBJ1-5; 8 bases align to TRBD1. CDR3: CASRPQGGNIQPQHF. CDR3 nucleotide sequence: TGTGCCAGCAGGCCACAGGGGGGGAACATTCAGCCCCAGCATTTT.